This TCR beta chain was observed in a study of shared clonotypes between healthy human individuals. V was clipped by 2 bases and J by 2 bases, with 16 bases between them. Germline CDR1 ENHRY, CDR2 SYGVKD. The length of the CDR3 is 17 residues. Only in-frame clones appear in the TCRdb table, and some are missing; sequencing was by immunoSEQ multiplex PCR. There are about 690,000 clones in the sample; about 90% occur only once, and approximately 35% lies in the top ten. CD45RO+ cells were combined with CCR7-negative CD45RA+ TemRA cells to form CD8 memory. This chain uses TRBV10-3 with TRBJ1-5; tentative D call: TRBD1 (5 bases). This clonotype was obtained from a man aged 18 to 35 in good health. Some clones in this sample may be carry-over from other donors' samples. The specimen was memory CD8+ T cells from PBMCs. As to subset: CD45RO+ cells pooled with CCR7-negative TemRA cells. The CDR3 loop reads CAISEGGAAGGNQPQHF. The CDR3 bases are TGTGCCATCAGTGAGGGGGGAGCTGCGGGGGGCAATCAGCCCCAGCATTTT.